A single sample gave rise to the 20 T cell receptor beta chains below, sequenced in a study of vaccination and CD4 T cells after COVID-19. Treatment given: approximately 9-day PBMC culture with coronavirus spike peptide pools or control peptides (ViraFEST assay). An Oncomine TCR Beta short-read assay was used to sequence the DNA from cultured CD4+ T cells. TCRdb re-derived calls from the PCR reads in MiXCR, one entry per CDR3 protein. The sample holds some 20,000 distinct CDR3 sequences, about 40% seen once. Their antigens remain unidentified. The sequencing used CD4+ T cells from blood, cultured in vitro, collected after SARS-CoV-2 vaccination. The receptors were sampled from a human donor who had recovered from COVID-19.

The chain links TRBV25-1 to TRBJ1-1; 7 bases are shared with TRBD1. Germline V gives CDR1 MGHDK, CDR2 SYGVNS. V lost 8 bases and J lost 6; bases outside the gene matches: 15. The CDR3 has 15 amino acids. CDR3 residues: CASQGTDDPRPEAFF. Here the CDR3 DNA reads TGTGCCAGCCAGGGGACAGACGATCCCAGACCTGAAGCTTTCTTT.

The chain is built from TRBV19 and TRBJ2-3; unclear D gene. Looked up from germline, CDR1 is LNHDA and CDR2 is SQIVND (reference sequence). V was clipped by 8 bases and J by 0 bases, with 9 bases between them. The CDR3 has 13 amino acids. CDR3 coding DNA: TGTGCCAGTCGAACGACTAGCACAGATACGCAGTATTTT. It specifies CASRTTSTDTQYF.

The genes are TRBV28 and TRBJ1-1; 9 positions match TRBD1. The junction had 9 bases not matched to a gene; V was cut back by 3 bases and J by 4 bases. This CDR3 has 16 residues. Germline values: CDR1 MDHEN, CDR2 SYDVKM. CDR3 amino acids: CASSLRTGGLGTEAFF. The CDR3 region has the DNA TGTGCCAGCAGTTTGCGTACAGGGGGCCTTGGCACTGAAGCTTTCTTT.

The chain joins TRBV28 to TRBJ1-1; D call uncertain. Trimming took 2 bases from V and 0 from J, leaving 16 bases between them. Germline V gives CDR1 MDHEN, CDR2 SYDVKM. The CDR3 is 17 residues long. CDR3 DNA sequence: TGTGCCAGCAGTTTACCCGTCAGGAGAAAGATGAACACTGAAGCTTTCTTT. Its protein is CASSLPVRRKMNTEAFF.

This clonotype has a handful of counts. The chain is built from TRBV7-3 and TRBJ2-2, with D perhaps matching TRBD1 (6 bases). V was pared by 1 base and J by 6 bases, with 12 bases between. The CDR3 sequence is 15 residues long. Germline CDR1 is SGHTA and CDR2 is FQGTGA. CDR3 nucleotide sequence: TGTGCCAGCAGCTTAATCAGGGGTAATGCCGGGGAGCTGTTTTTT. Its protein product is CASSLIRGNAGELFF.

The chain employs TRBV20-1 and TRBJ1-4, with 7 positions matching TRBD1. CDR1 and CDR2 (germline): DFQATT, SNEGSKA (reference sequence). The junction had 5 bases not matched to a gene; V was cut back by 4 bases and J by 6 bases. The CDR3 sequence is 13 residues long. The CDR3 sequence is CSAIRDRDEKLFF. The CDR3, as DNA: TGCAGTGCTATCCGGGACAGAGATGAAAAACTGTTTTTT.

This chain links TRBV6-2 or TRBV6-3 with TRBJ1-2; D is uncertain. The V and J ends lost 5 bases and 4 bases respectively, with 5 bases between them. The CDR3 sequence is 11 residues long. The V gene's germline CDR1 is MNHEY and CDR2 SVGEGT. The CDR3: CASSDIYGYTF. CDR3 in DNA: TGTGCCAGCAGTGACATCTATGGCTACACCTTC.

V is TRBV27 and J is TRBJ1-5, with a weak D call TRBD1 (6 bases). CDR1 and CDR2 from the germline V gene are MNHEY and SMNVEV (reference sequence). The CDR3 runs 14 residues. V lost 5 bases to trimming and J lost 4 bases, with 12 bases between them. The DNA of the CDR3 is TGTGCCAGCAGTAACGGACAGCTGAATCAGCCCCAGCATTTT. Translation gives CASSNGQLNQPQHF.

This clonotype was recorded only once. The chain uses TRBV10-3 and TRBJ2-3; 8 positions agree with TRBD2. CDR1 is ENHRY, CDR2 SYGVKD, per germline. V lost 4 bases and J lost 4; bases outside the gene matches: 4. The CDR3 runs to 14 residues. The CDR3, as DNA: TGTGCCATCAGTGTCGGGGGGGGGGCAGATACGCAGTATTTT. Protein product: CAISVGGGADTQYF.

V gene TRBV7-9 combines with J gene TRBJ2-3; 11 positions agree with TRBD2. CDR1 is SEHNR, CDR2 FQNEAQ, per germline (reference sequence). V was clipped by 5 bases and J by 0 bases; unmatched bases: 13. The CDR3 sequence is 19 residues long. Written as DNA, the CDR3 is TGTGCCAGCAGCGCCCGACTAGCGGGACTGGGTTTTAGCACAGATACGCAGTATTTT. Encoded protein: CASSARLAGLGFSTDTQYF.

The genes are TRBV15 and TRBJ2-2, with D uncertain. The CDR3 runs to 17 residues. Germline V gene data show CDR1 as LNHNV and CDR2 as YYDKDF (reference sequence). The V end lost 0 bases, the J end lost 2 bases, and 13 bases lay between the germline ends. This CDR3 is CATSRDLTYLNTGELFF. CDR3 coding DNA: TGTGCCACCAGCAGAGATCTCACGTACCTTAACACCGGGGAGCTGTTTTTT.

The CDR3 sequence: CASSFGAAREKLFF. Here the CDR3 DNA reads TGTGCCAGCAGCTTCGGGGCGGCGAGGGAAAAACTGTTTTTT. The rearrangement uses TRBV7-8 and TRBJ1-4, with D possibly matching TRBD1 (5 bases). Trimming shortened V by 3 bases and J by 8 bases, and 13 bases separated the two germline ends. The CDR3 totals 14 residues. Per the germline V gene, CDR1 is SGHVS and CDR2 is FQNEAQ.

The V call is TRBV6-2 or TRBV6-3, the J call TRBJ2-7, with a weak D call TRBD2 (7 bases). V lost 9 bases, J lost 0 bases, and 21 bases lay in between. In germline, CDR1 is MNHEY, CDR2 SVGEGT. CDR3 length equals 16 residues. DNA of the CDR3: TGTGCCAGTCGGATTTTATCGGGGGGCGGCTCCTACGAGCAGTACTTC. As protein: CASRILSGGGSYEQYF.

This clonotype was counted a few times. J is TRBJ1-5 and V is TRBV24-1, with 8 positions matching TRBD1. Germline CDR1 KGHDR, CDR2 SFDVKD. The trim removed 5 bases at V and 7 bases at J, leaving 3 bases unmatched. The CDR3 sequence is 13 residues long. CDR3 DNA: TGTGCCACCAGTGGGACAGGGCGACAGCCCCAGCATTTT. Protein sequence: CATSGTGRQPQHF.

This clonotype was seen a handful of times. The rearrangement links TRBV25-1 to TRBJ1-6, with D possibly matching TRBD1 (6 bases). This CDR3 contains 15 residues. V was shortened by 0 bases and J by 7 bases, with 10 bases between the two germline ends. Germline assignment: CDR1 MGHDK and CDR2 SYGVNS. DNA of the CDR3: TGTGCCAGCAGTGAATACGGGCAGGGGAATTCACCCCTCCACTTT. This translates into CASSEYGQGNSPLHF.

This clonotype appeared a few times. The V call is TRBV27, the J call TRBJ1-1; 7 bases line up with TRBD1. Losses at the gene ends were 5 bases for V and 2 bases for J; bases not matched to a gene: 5. The CDR3 length is 14 residues. Germline V gene lookup returns CDR1 MNHEY and CDR2 SMNVEV (reference sequence). CDR3 DNA: TGTGCCAGCAGTAAGAACAGGGGTAACACTGAAGCTTTCTTT. Residues: CASSKNRGNTEAFF.

Only a few counts were recorded for this clonotype. The chain carries TRBV6-2 or TRBV6-3 and TRBJ2-7; TRBD1 aligns across 7 bases. CDR1 is MNHEY and CDR2 is SVGEGT in the germline V gene. The CDR3 spans 14 residues. The V segment lost 1 base and the J segment 4 bases; nucleotides outside the gene matches: 4. The CDR3 bases are TGTGCCAGCAGTTACTTCCAGGGGGAATACGAGCAGTACTTC. Its translation is CASSYFQGEYEQYF.

This clonotype showed up just a few times. The rearrangement joins TRBV6-5 to TRBJ1-1; D uncertain. Trimming removed 2 bases from V and 3 bases from J, with 7 bases in between. The CDR3 length is 13 residues. The germline CDR1 and CDR2 sequences are MNHEY and SVGAGI. CDR3 sequence (DNA): TGTGCCAGCAGTTACCGGAGTGACACTGAAGCTTTCTTT. This codes for CASSYRSDTEAFF.

The V and J genes are TRBV12-3 or TRBV12-4 and TRBJ1-2; D remains unclear. The CDR3 loop spans 12 amino acids. Trimming took off 6 bases at V and 1 base at J, with 6 bases between the two ends. CDR3 residues: CASSQSNYGYTF. The CDR3 DNA sequence: TGTGCCAGCAGCCAAAGTAACTATGGCTACACCTTC.

This chain's CDR3 is CASTSDRGPYEQYF. For the CDR3, the DNA is TGTGCCAGCACCTCGGACAGGGGGCCGTACGAGCAGTACTTC. The chain combines TRBV6-1 with TRBJ2-7; 11 bases line up with TRBD1. V shed 7 bases and J 4 bases; nucleotides not matched to a gene: 6. The CDR3 is 14 residues long. Germline V CDR1 and CDR2: MNHNS, SASEGT.